Sequencing of this T cell receptor beta chain was carried out in a study of vaccination effects on CD4 cells after COVID-19. This clone showed up just a few times. Its antigen is not identified. Notes on the study in general: The vaccine-induced clones of healthy vaccinees included only 1 of 255 that cross-reacted with common cold coronaviruses.

Sequencing followed a ViraFEST assay step that expanded antigen-specific CD4+ T cells with viral peptide pools. Having been cultured for about 10 days, the cells underwent CD4+ T cell isolation. Vaccine recipients lacked prior SARS-CoV-2 infection and had negative nucleocapsid antibodies. Each culture well received approximately 2 million PBMC. These cells were then cultured in IMDM with 9 to 10 IU/ml IL-2 and roughly 10 ug/ml peptides. Profiling relied on immunoSEQ multiplex PCR, and the TCRdb table lists in-frame clones only, not all of them. The sample comprises approximately 44,000 clones, about two thirds of which are singletons, and approximately 25% rests with the top ten. The CDR3 is made up of 13 amino acids. V was clipped by 3 bases and J by 0 bases, with 6 bases between them. Per germline, CDR1 SNHLY and CDR2 FYNNEI.

This chain uses TRBV2 with TRBJ2-7; no clear D gene. The receptor comes from a human donor who received a COVID-19 vaccine. The source material was CD4+ T cells from PBMCs cultured with HCoV-OC43 spike peptides, sampled before COVID-19 vaccination. Subset of the sample: HCoV-OC43 spike overlapping peptide pool stimulation. The CDR3 reads CASSDVGSYEQYF. In DNA, the CDR3 is TGTGCCAGCAGTGATGTGGGCTCCTACGAGCAGTACTTC.